A selection of T cell receptor beta chains follows, all from one sample in a study of T-cell memory formation after mild COVID-19. MiXCR, applied by TCRdb to the 5' RACE reads, yields one record per CDR3 protein. The repertoire consists of 540,000 or so distinct CDR3 sequences, with around 20% occurring once and the leading ten covering around 13%. Sequencing input: PBMCs or a T cell subset sorted from them (not recorded which). The receptor source for this set is an adult woman who had mild COVID-19 (a few samples of this study predate the infection). Cell type and time point are not known. The CDR3 runs from the conserved cysteine through the conserved F or W. D genes are given only for firm matches. Clone size, where shown, is once, few, many, or a class for clones that have expanded.

>NA|TRBV12-3/TRBV12-4|few|TRBJ1-5
CASTLGAGNQPQHF
TGTGCCAGCACCCTGGGGGCAGGGAATCAGCCCCAGCATTTT
>NA|TRBV20-1|NA|TRBJ2-5
CSARDRGQGQETQYF
TGCAGTGCTAGAGATCGGGGGCAGGGCCAAGAGACCCAGTACTTC
>TRBD2|TRBV9|NA|TRBJ2-1
CASSAGTSANNEQFF
TGTGCCAGCAGCGCCGGGACTAGCGCAAACAATGAGCAGTTCTTC
>TRBD2|TRBV4-2|many|TRBJ2-3
CASSQGAGDPGDTQYF
TGTGCCAGCAGCCAAGGGGCGGGGGATCCCGGAGATACGCAGTATTTT
>NA|TRBV7-9|NA|TRBJ1-4
CASRPLTGSPEKLFF
TGTGCCAGCAGACCCCTAACAGGGTCCCCTGAAAAACTGTTTTTT
>NA|TRBV6-1|few|TRBJ1-2
CASSETSIVAGPNGYTF
TGTGCCAGCAGTGAAACTAGCATTGTGGCGGGACCTAATGGCTACACCTTC
>NA|TRBV12-3/TRBV12-4|few|TRBJ2-7
CASSPPQLGYEQYF
TGTGCCAGCAGCCCGCCCCAGTTGGGCTACGAGCAGTACTTC
>TRBD1|TRBV5-1|few|TRBJ2-7
CASSLAPGQVSYEQYF
TGCGCCAGCAGCTTGGCTCCGGGACAGGTTTCCTACGAGCAGTACTTC
>NA|TRBV3-1|few|TRBJ1-1
CASSQDVGTTEAFF
TGTGCCAGCAGCCAAGATGTCGGGACCACTGAAGCTTTCTTT
>TRBD2|TRBV30|few|TRBJ2-5
CACSRGSGETQYF
TGTGCCTGTTCGCGGGGGAGCGGGGAGACCCAGTACTTC
>NA|TRBV3-1|few|TRBJ2-1
CASSQQTGGEQFF
TGTGCCAGCAGCCAACAGACAGGTGGGGAGCAGTTCTTC
>NA|TRBV6-5|few|TRBJ2-2
CASSYVSPAGELFF
TGTGCCAGCAGTTACGTGAGCCCCGCCGGGGAGCTGTTTTTT
>TRBD1|TRBV14|NA|TRBJ1-2
CASSQRRGGNYGYTF
TGTGCCAGCAGCCAACGTCGAGGGGGCAACTATGGCTACACCTTC
>NA|TRBV24-1|NA|TRBJ1-1
CATSDPSLNTEAFF
TGTGCCACCAGTGATCCATCGTTGAACACTGAAGCTTTCTTT
>TRBD1|TRBV20-1|NA|TRBJ2-2
CSAREPPGTGYTGELFF
TGCAGTGCTAGAGAGCCCCCCGGGACAGGGTACACCGGGGAGCTGTTTTTT
>TRBD1|TRBV14|few|TRBJ1-6
CASSPGPGTGNSPLHF
TGTGCCAGCAGCCCAGGCCCCGGGACAGGCAATTCACCCCTCCACTTT
>TRBD2|TRBV6-2/TRBV6-3|many|TRBJ2-2
CASSYGLAGDTGELFF
TGTGCCAGCAGTTACGGCCTAGCGGGAGACACCGGGGAGCTGTTTTTT
>NA|TRBV18|NA|TRBJ2-1
CASSPGLRQFF
TGTGCCAGCTCACCAGGACTTCGGCAGTTCTTC
>TRBD2|TRBV4-1|NA|TRBJ2-7
CASSQVGLPIYEQYF
TGCGCCAGCAGCCAAGTGGGACTACCGATCTACGAGCAGTACTTC
>NA|TRBV6-5|NA|TRBJ1-2
CASSYSTRDRSGYTF
TGTGCCAGCAGTTACTCGACGCGGGATCGGAGCGGCTACACCTTC
>TRBD1|TRBV10-2|few|TRBJ2-1
CASSEKGQEYNEQFF
TGCGCCAGCAGTGAGAAAGGACAGGAGTACAATGAGCAGTTCTTC
>TRBD1|TRBV6-1|once|TRBJ1-2
CASSPQTGNYGYTF
TGTGCCAGCAGTCCCCAGACAGGGAACTATGGCTACACCTTC
>NA|TRBV24-1|few|TRBJ1-5
CATSDNEQVVGNQPQHF
TGTGCCACCAGTGACAATGAACAGGTTGTAGGAAATCAGCCCCAGCATTTT
>NA|TRBV20-1|many|TRBJ2-7
CSARPNLGAYEQYF
TGCAGTGCTAGACCAAACCTGGGGGCCTACGAGCAGTACTTC
>TRBD2|TRBV12-3/TRBV12-4|NA|TRBJ2-1
CASSSSGTSGFSYNEQFF
TGTGCCAGCAGTTCATCCGGGACTAGCGGCTTCTCCTACAATGAGCAGTTCTTC
>NA|TRBV11-2|NA|TRBJ1-6
CASSRRVVGFSPLHF
TGTGCCAGCAGCCGTCGCGTCGTAGGGTTTTCACCCCTCCACTTT
>NA|TRBV5-1|few|TRBJ2-5
CASSLGSRTQETQYF
TGCGCCAGCAGCTTGGGTTCTAGAACGCAAGAGACCCAGTACTTC
>NA|TRBV10-3|NA|TRBJ2-7
CAISESRGYEQYF
TGTGCCATCAGTGAGAGCAGGGGATACGAGCAGTACTTC
>NA|TRBV6-5|few|TRBJ2-1
CASSSLGGGFYNEQFF
TGTGCCAGCAGTTCCCTGGGAGGAGGCTTTTACAATGAGCAGTTCTTC
>NA|TRBV5-1|NA|TRBJ2-2
CASREGRGELFF
TGCGCCAGCAGGGAAGGCAGAGGGGAGCTGTTTTTT
>TRBD1|TRBV20-1|few|TRBJ1-1
CSAKGQARTEAFF
TGCAGTGCTAAGGGACAGGCGAGGACTGAAGCTTTCTTT
>NA|TRBV7-9|few|TRBJ1-6
CASSFVGATSYNSPLHF
TGTGCCAGCAGCTTTGTGGGGGCGACCTCCTATAATTCACCCCTCCACTTT
>TRBD2|TRBV18|NA|TRBJ2-1
CASSPQLSGNRGEQFF
TGTGCCAGCTCACCACAGCTTAGCGGGAATCGAGGTGAGCAGTTCTTC
>NA|TRBV5-1|NA|TRBJ1-5
CASSLGDTINQPQHF
TGCGCCAGCAGCTTGGGGGACACGATCAATCAGCCCCAGCATTTT
>NA|TRBV3-1|NA|TRBJ2-7
CASSQELALSYEQYF
TGTGCCAGCAGCCAAGAGCTAGCGTTATCCTACGAGCAGTACTTC
>TRBD2|TRBV5-1|few|TRBJ2-5
CASSLEGRGTQYF
TGCGCCAGCAGCTTGGAAGGGAGGGGGACCCAGTACTTC
>TRBD2|TRBV12-3/TRBV12-4|many|TRBJ2-7
CASTNWGGTYEQYF
TGTGCCAGCACCAACTGGGGGGGTACCTACGAGCAGTACTTC
>TRBD1|TRBV5-1|NA|TRBJ1-6
CASSSAGGLNSPLHF
TGCGCCAGCAGCTCAGCAGGGGGCCTCAATTCACCCCTCCACTTT
>NA|TRBV5-4|few|TRBJ1-6
CASSLPGGTDRLGDNSPLHF
TGTGCCAGCAGCTTACCCGGTGGTACTGACAGGCTGGGGGATAATTCACCCCTCCACTTT
>TRBD1|TRBV5-1|many|TRBJ2-7
CASSTTGDSYEQYF
TGCGCCAGCAGCACAACAGGGGACTCCTACGAGCAGTACTTC
>NA|TRBV12-3/TRBV12-4|NA|TRBJ2-7
CASSSPRDESYEQYF
TGTGCCAGCAGCTCCCCTCGGGACGAATCCTACGAGCAGTACTTC
>NA|TRBV28|NA|TRBJ1-5
CASSRPDRGNQPQHF
TGTGCCAGCAGCCGACCGGACAGAGGCAATCAGCCCCAGCATTTT
>NA|TRBV5-1|NA|TRBJ1-2
CASSLVASLASGYTF
TGCGCCAGCAGCTTGGTCGCCTCGCTTGCCAGCGGCTACACCTTC
>NA|TRBV5-4|NA|TRBJ2-1
CASSQPRSPYNEQFF
TGTGCCAGCAGTCAACCCCGGAGCCCCTACAATGAGCAGTTCTTC
>NA|TRBV24-1|NA|TRBJ2-1
CATSRGLRNEQFF
TGTGCCACCTCGCGAGGCCTTCGTAATGAGCAGTTCTTC
>TRBD2|TRBV2|few|TRBJ2-1
CASTLGGGINEQFF
TGTGCCAGCACCCTTGGGGGGGGAATCAATGAGCAGTTCTTC
>TRBD2|TRBV12-3/TRBV12-4|NA|TRBJ2-3
CASSLGAGGLPDTQYF
TGTGCCAGCAGTTTAGGGGCGGGAGGGTTACCAGATACGCAGTATTTT
>NA|TRBV19|NA|TRBJ2-3
CASSIVDLGADTQYF
TGTGCCAGTAGTATAGTGGACCTGGGGGCAGATACGCAGTATTTT
>TRBD2|TRBV12-3/TRBV12-4|NA|TRBJ2-7
CASSTPGHREAFGNEQYF
TGTGCCAGCAGTACCCCGGGGCATCGGGAGGCCTTTGGGAACGAGCAGTACTTC
>TRBD2|TRBV12-3/TRBV12-4|few|TRBJ2-1
CASSSLAGGFYEQFF
TGTGCCAGCAGCTCCCTAGCGGGAGGGTTCTATGAGCAGTTCTTC